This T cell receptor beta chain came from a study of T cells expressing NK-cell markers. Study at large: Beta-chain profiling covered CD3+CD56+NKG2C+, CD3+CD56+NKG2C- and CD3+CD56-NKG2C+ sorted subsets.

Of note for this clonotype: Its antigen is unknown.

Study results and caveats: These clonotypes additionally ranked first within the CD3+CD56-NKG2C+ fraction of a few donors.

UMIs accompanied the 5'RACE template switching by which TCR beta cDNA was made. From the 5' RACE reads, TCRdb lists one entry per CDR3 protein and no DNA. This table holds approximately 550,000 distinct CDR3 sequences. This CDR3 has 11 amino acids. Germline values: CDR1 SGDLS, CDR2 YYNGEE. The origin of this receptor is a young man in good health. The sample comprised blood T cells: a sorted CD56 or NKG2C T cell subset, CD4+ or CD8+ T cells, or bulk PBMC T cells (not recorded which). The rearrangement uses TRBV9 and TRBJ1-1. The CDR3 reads CASSVVQQAFF.